The 26 T cell receptor beta chains given below trace back to one sample, sequenced in a study of response to subunit inactivated influenza vaccine. TCRdb independently ran MiXCR on the RT-PCR reads; one entry per CDR3 protein. The repertoire has some 500,000 distinct CDR3 sequences, about 15% of them found once; the top ten carry about 3%. Here the sequenced sample was CD4+ T cells sorted from PBMCs, taken around 25 months after vaccination. The receptors shown here come from a man between 50 and 75 years old who received an inactivated influenza vaccine.

This clonotype was seen a few times. The V call is TRBV4-2, the J call TRBJ2-1; D may be TRBD2 (6 bases). The V gene's germline CDR1 is LGHNA and CDR2 YNFKEQ. The CDR3 runs to 18 residues. V was pared by 4 bases and J by 0 bases, with 19 bases between. CDR3 region: CASSPTGRGRGSYNEQFF. CDR3 coding DNA: TGTGCCAGCAGCCCCACCGGGAGAGGTCGGGGCTCCTACAATGAGCAGTTCTTC.

The CDR3 is CASSITAAKNIQYF. The CDR3 region has the DNA TGTGCCAGCAGCATTACAGCAGCCAAAAACATTCAGTACTTC. This rearrangement joins TRBV7-2 to TRBJ2-4; D call uncertain. With 5 bases removed from V and 0 bases from J, the gap between germline ends came to 8 bases. The V gene's germline CDR1 is SGHTA and CDR2 FQGNSA. The CDR3 is 14 residues long.

The J gene is TRBJ2-7, the V gene TRBV7-2, with 8 bases that match TRBD1. Per germline, CDR1 SGHTA and CDR2 FQGNSA. V dropped 5 bases and J dropped 1; count of bases not matched to a gene: 7. The length of the CDR3 is 15 residues. The CDR3 nucleotides are TGTGCCAGCAGCCCGGACAGGGATAGGTCCTACGAGCAGTACTTC. It encodes CASSPDRDRSYEQYF. The whole variable domain, remainder taken from reference TRBV7-2 and TRBJ2-7, is GAGVSQSPSNKVTEKGKDVELRCDPISGHTALYWYRQSLGQGLEFLIYFQGNSAPDKSGLPSDRFSAERTGGSVSTLTIQRTQQEDSAVYLCASSPDRDRSYEQYFGPGTRLTVT.

This clonotype has just a few counts. The chain has TRBV20-1 and TRBJ2-7, with D possibly being TRBD2 (6 bases). CDR1 DFQATT and CDR2 SNEGSKA come from the germline V gene (reference sequence). Trimming removed 5 bases from V and 5 bases from J, with 13 bases in between. The CDR3 covers 12 residues. The DNA of the CDR3 is TGCAGTGCTCCCCGGGACTCAGACGAGCAGTACTTC. Amino acid sequence: CSAPRDSDEQYF.

This clonotype was seen at least ten times. The chain joins TRBV28 to TRBJ2-3; D is uncertain. V was pared by 5 bases and J by 3 bases, with 6 bases between. Germline assignment: CDR1 MDHEN and CDR2 SYDVKM. The CDR3 length is 12 residues. This CDR3 is CASSDFTDTQYF. As DNA, the CDR3 is TGTGCCAGCAGTGACTTTACAGATACGCAGTATTTT.

This clonotype was detected many times. Mismatch with germline at one junction end may stem from a read error. The chain is built from TRBV7-9 and TRBJ1-5; the D gene is possibly TRBD1 (6 bases). This CDR3 has 13 amino acids. The germline CDR1 and CDR2 sequences are SEHNR and FQNEAQ (reference sequence). The CDR3 nucleotides are TGCGCCAGCAGCTTGGAAGGGGGTCAGCCCCAGCATTTT. This encodes CASSLEGGQPQHF.

This rearrangement joins TRBV20-1 to TRBJ2-1; D possibly corresponds to TRBD1 (6 bases). The V end was cut by 2 bases, the J end by 5 bases, with 10 bases between. This CDR3 spans 13 amino acids. CDR1 is DFQATT, CDR2 SNEGSKA, per germline (reference sequence). CDR3 DNA: TGCAGTGCTAGAAAAAACAGGGACAATGAGCAGTTCTTC. Protein product: CSARKNRDNEQFF.

The V and J genes are TRBV4-3 and TRBJ2-4, with D possibly matching TRBD2 (6 bases). Trimming removed 3 bases at V and 9 bases at J, with 12 bases between. CDR1 and CDR2 (germline): LGHNA, YSLEER. The CDR3 is made up of 13 amino acids. For the CDR3, the DNA is TGCGCCAGCAGCCAGGCGCCGGGGGTCATTCAGTACTTC. Translated, it gives CASSQAPGVIQYF.

This clonotype was found a few times. V and J are TRBV11-2 and TRBJ2-6; 9 nucleotides agree with TRBD1. Germline-derived CDR1 and CDR2 are SGHAT and FQNNGV. The V segment lost 0 bases and the J segment 1 base; nucleotides outside the gene matches: 4. The CDR3 spans 18 residues. The CDR3 bases are TGTGCCAGCAGCTTAGACCAACAGGGGGCATCTGGGGCCAACGTCCTGACTTTC. Its protein is CASSLDQQGASGANVLTF.

The chain uses TRBV29-1 and TRBJ1-6; TRBD1 is a possible D gene (6 bases). Trimming shortened V by 6 bases and J by 7 bases, and 19 bases separated the two germline ends. The CDR3 runs to 15 residues. Germline V gene data show CDR1 as SQVTM and CDR2 as ANQGSEA. In nucleotides, the CDR3 is TGCAGCGTGGAGACAGGTTATGGCGAAAATTCACCCCTCCACTTT. Translation: CSVETGYGENSPLHF. The variable domain in full, completed from reference TRBV29-1 and TRBJ1-6, reads SAVISQKPSRDICQRGTSLTIQCQVDSQVTMMFWYRQQPGQSLTLIATANQGSEATYESGFVIDKFPISRPNLTFSTLTVSNMSPEDSSIYLCSVETGYGENSPLHFGNGTRLTVT.

The chain employs TRBV7-2 and TRBJ1-4; possible D gene TRBD1, 6 bases. The V gene's germline CDR1 is SGHTA and CDR2 FQGNSA. The CDR3 contains 14 residues. V was pared by 5 bases and J by 5 bases, with 12 bases between. The DNA for the CDR3 is TGTGCCAGCAGCCCCCGGGACAAAAATGAAAAACTGTTTTTT. Protein sequence: CASSPRDKNEKLFF.

This clonotype occurred many times. The chain has TRBV3-1 and TRBJ2-7; 10 nucleotides agree with TRBD2. The CDR3 totals 16 residues. The germline gives CDR1 LGHDT, CDR2 YNNKEL (reference sequence). The V and J ends lost 3 bases and 0 bases, in that order; junction bases with no gene match: 5. For the CDR3, the DNA is TGTGCCAGCAGCCAGTCTAGCGGGGGCCACTCCTACGAGCAGTACTTC. Amino acid sequence: CASSQSSGGHSYEQYF.

The chain employs TRBV6-5 and TRBJ2-7; D ambiguous. Trimming left V 2 bases short and J 3 bases short, with 8 bases between. CDR3 length equals 13 residues. CDR1 is MNHEY and CDR2 is SVGAGI in the germline V gene. This CDR3 reads CASSYGKRYEQYF. The CDR3, as DNA: TGTGCCAGCAGTTACGGGAAGCGCTACGAGCAGTACTTC.

In this sample, this clonotype turned up many times. The rearrangement links TRBV3-1 to TRBJ2-1; D call uncertain. Looked up from germline, CDR1 is LGHDT and CDR2 is YNNKEL (reference sequence). V lost 1 base and J lost 6, with 7 bases in between. The CDR3 contains 13 residues. The CDR3 region is CASSQVSSNEQFF. CDR3 bases: TGTGCCAGCAGCCAAGTTTCCAGCAATGAGCAGTTCTTC.

This clonotype was counted many times. The chain carries TRBV6-1 and TRBJ1-2; 8 bases are a match to TRBD1. CDR3 length equals 14 residues. With 6 bases clipped from V and 5 bases from J, the junction kept 8 bases outside the gene matches. The germline V gene encodes CDR1 MNHNS and CDR2 SASEGT. The CDR3 DNA follows: TGTGCCAGCAGCCTGACAGGGGTGAATTATGGCTACACCTTC. This sequence encodes CASSLTGVNYGYTF.

The chain is built from TRBV24-1 and TRBJ2-3; 7 nucleotides align to TRBD1. J lost 4 bases, V lost 4 bases, and 13 bases had no gene match. CDR1 is KGHDR, CDR2 SFDVKD, per germline. The CDR3 runs to 17 residues. CDR3 sequence (DNA): TGTGCCACCAGTGACCCGACAGGGTCCATCCGCCCAGATACGCAGTATTTT. Translation gives CATSDPTGSIRPDTQYF.

The chain carries TRBV4-3 and TRBJ2-7; tentatively, D is TRBD2 (5 bases). The ends were cut back, 1 base at V and 6 bases at J, with 13 bases in the middle. The CDR3 totals 14 residues. Germline V gene data show CDR1 as LGHNA and CDR2 as YSLEER. CDR3 region: CASSQGRTLREQYF. In DNA form, the CDR3 reads TGCGCCAGCAGCCAAGGGAGGACTTTACGCGAGCAGTACTTC.

This clonotype has more than one count but fewer than ten. V is TRBV2 and J is TRBJ2-3; TRBD2 matches 9 bases. The germline CDR1 and CDR2 sequences are SNHLY and FYNNEI. The CDR3 has 15 residues. V lost 6 bases and J lost 2; bases outside the gene matches: 6. The CDR3 DNA sequence: TGTGCCAGCAGCCTGACTAGCGGTGACACAGATACGCAGTATTTT. Its translation is CASSLTSGDTDTQYF.

Only a few counts were recorded for this clonotype. The chain recombines TRBV18 with TRBJ1-4; D ambiguous. The V gene lost 6 bases and the J gene lost 6 bases, with 14 bases spanning the gap. Germline V gives CDR1 KGHSH, CDR2 LQKENI. This CDR3 comprises 14 residues. The CDR3 is CASSRRARDEKLFF. CDR3 coding DNA: TGTGCCAGCTCGCGCCGGGCCCGGGATGAAAAACTGTTTTTT.

The chain employs TRBV5-1 and TRBJ1-4; D ambiguous. The V end was cut by 2 bases, the J end by 0 bases, with 8 bases between. This CDR3 has 15 amino acids. Per the germline V gene, CDR1 is SGHRS and CDR2 is YFSETQ. CDR3 bases: TGCGCCAGCAGCTTTGATCTTGCAACTAATGAAAAACTGTTTTTT. It encodes CASSFDLATNEKLFF.

This clonotype was observed a handful of times. The gene calls are TRBV4-2 and TRBJ2-3, with D maybe TRBD2 (6 bases). In germline, CDR1 is LGHNA, CDR2 YNFKEQ. V was trimmed by 4 bases and J by 4 bases, leaving 18 bases between them. This CDR3 has 16 residues. CDR3 loop: CASSPTVGGWSDTQYF. CDR3 nucleotides: TGTGCCAGCAGCCCAACGGTGGGAGGTTGGTCAGATACGCAGTATTTT.

The V gene is TRBV4-3, the J gene TRBJ2-2, with 11 bases fitting TRBD2. This CDR3 region has 18 residues. After removal of 1 base from V and 5 bases from J, the junction contained 9 bases not matched to a gene. Germline V gene data show CDR1 as LGHNA and CDR2 as YSLEER. The CDR3 is CASSQVTLAGGKTGELFF. The CDR3, as DNA: TGCGCCAGCAGCCAAGTGACGTTAGCGGGAGGGAAGACCGGGGAGCTGTTTTTT.

This clonotype has ten or more counts. The genes are TRBV29-1 and TRBJ2-1; no clear D gene. The ends were cut back, 6 bases at V and 3 bases at J, with 9 bases in the middle. The CDR3 is 12 amino acids. Germline values: CDR1 SQVTM, CDR2 ANQGSEA. CDR3 region: CSVARNYNEQFF. For the CDR3, the DNA is TGCAGCGTGGCTAGAAACTACAATGAGCAGTTCTTC.

The chain combines TRBV12-5 with TRBJ1-1, with 8 bases matching TRBD1. CDR3 length: 15 residues. V dropped 5 bases and J dropped 2; count of bases not matched to a gene: 7. Germline lookup yields CDR1 LGHNT and CDR2 FRNRAP. CDR3 DNA: TGTGCTAGTGGTAGGGGAGACAGGGGAAACACTGAAGCTTTCTTT. The encoded protein is CASGRGDRGNTEAFF.

V gene TRBV15 combines with J gene TRBJ2-3; D is perhaps TRBD1 or TRBD2 (5 bases each). The CDR3 covers 15 residues. Trimming took off 1 base at V and 1 base at J, with 9 bases between the two ends. Germline loops: CDR1 LNHNV, CDR2 YYDKDF (reference sequence). For the CDR3, the DNA is TGTGCCACCAGCAGAGCCAGGGACGGCACAGATACGCAGTATTTT. As protein: CATSRARDGTDTQYF. Complete variable domain (other parts from reference TRBV15 and TRBJ2-3): DAMVIQNPRYQVTQFGKPVTLSCSQTLNHNVMYWYQQKSSQAPKLLFHYYDKDFNNEADTPDNFQSRRPNTSFCFLDIRSPGLGDTAMYLCATSRARDGTDTQYFGPGTRLTVL.

The rearrangement joins TRBV19 to TRBJ1-6; D may be TRBD1 (5 bases). V was trimmed by 4 bases and J by 8 bases, leaving 15 bases between them. CDR1 and CDR2 from the germline V gene are LNHDA and SQIVND (reference sequence). This CDR3 has 15 residues. The CDR3 protein is CASSRGWTSDSPLHF. Written as DNA, the CDR3 is TGTGCCAGTAGTAGGGGGTGGACATCGGATTCACCCCTCCACTTT.